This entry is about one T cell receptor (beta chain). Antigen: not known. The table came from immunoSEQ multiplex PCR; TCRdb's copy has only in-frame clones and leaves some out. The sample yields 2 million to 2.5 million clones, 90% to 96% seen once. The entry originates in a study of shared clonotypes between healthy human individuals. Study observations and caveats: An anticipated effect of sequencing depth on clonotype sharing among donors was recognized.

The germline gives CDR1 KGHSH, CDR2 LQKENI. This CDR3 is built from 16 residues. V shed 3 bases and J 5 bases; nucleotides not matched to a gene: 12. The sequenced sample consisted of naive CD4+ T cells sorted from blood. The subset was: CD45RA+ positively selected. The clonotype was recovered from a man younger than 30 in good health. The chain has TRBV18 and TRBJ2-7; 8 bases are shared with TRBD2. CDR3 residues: CASSPKGPSGPNEQYF. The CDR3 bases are TGTGCCAGCTCACCTAAAGGGCCTAGCGGGCCCAACGAGCAGTACTTC.